The 2 T cell receptor beta chains below were found in one sample sequenced in a study of blood T cell repertoires in COVID-19. Assay used: immunoSEQ multiplex PCR; TCRdb lists only in-frame clones, some missing. The sample lists fewer than 500,000 clones, around 87% occurring once. Input material: PBMCs or T cells enriched from blood (not recorded which). These receptor sequences come from a young man who had recovered from COVID-19.

The gene calls are TRBV5-1 and TRBJ1-4, with 8 positions matching TRBD1. V was pared by 7 bases and J by 6 bases, with 8 bases of the junction left unmatched. The CDR3 is 14 amino acids. Germline values: CDR1 SGHRS, CDR2 YFSETQ. CDR3 amino acids: CASGPGTGHEKLFF. CDR3 nucleotides: TGCGCCAGCGGACCCGGGACAGGACATGAAAAACTGTTTTTT.

The chain is built from TRBV9 and TRBJ2-5, with a weak D call TRBD2 (5 bases). The CDR3 has 14 amino acids. V lost 3 bases and J 3 bases, leaving 12 bases between the germline ends. Germline V lookup: CDR1 SGDLS, CDR2 YYNGEE. This CDR3 is CASSERRGEETQYF. The CDR3 nucleotides are TGTGCCAGCAGCGAGCGCCGGGGAGAAGAGACCCAGTACTTC.